This T cell receptor (beta chain) was found in a study of Ad26.COV2.S vaccination and SARS-CoV-2 variants. Notes on the study in general: Non-spike TCR breadth did not differ much between vaccine and placebo recipients. Spike-specific TCR breadth was greater after Ad26.COV2.S than placebo.

Produced via immunoSEQ multiplex PCR; TCRdb's table is partial and in-frame only. The sample yields more than 350,000 clones, around 90% seen once. Of note for this clone: Its antigen is not identified.

Treatment noted: over 15 received Ad26.COV2.S at low or high dose, single or two shots; 5 received placebo; per-sample allocation not given. Sample collection was performed on day 63 after the first vaccine or placebo injection. This adult donor, from Boston, was 18-55 years old. From germline, CDR1 is SGHTA and CDR2 FQGNSA. Deletions cut 2 bases from V and 3 bases from J, with 7 bases between. This CDR3 is 13 amino acids long. This sample comprised peripheral blood, obtained in a trial of Ad26.COV2.S vaccine versus placebo. The TCR comes from a person aged 18-60 years who received the Ad26.COV2.S COVID-19 vaccine or a placebo. The gene calls are TRBV7-2 and TRBJ1-1; tentative D call: TRBD1 (6 bases). CDR3: CASSLNRDTEAFF. The CDR3 nucleotides are TGTGCCAGCAGCTTAAACAGGGACACTGAAGCTTTCTTT.